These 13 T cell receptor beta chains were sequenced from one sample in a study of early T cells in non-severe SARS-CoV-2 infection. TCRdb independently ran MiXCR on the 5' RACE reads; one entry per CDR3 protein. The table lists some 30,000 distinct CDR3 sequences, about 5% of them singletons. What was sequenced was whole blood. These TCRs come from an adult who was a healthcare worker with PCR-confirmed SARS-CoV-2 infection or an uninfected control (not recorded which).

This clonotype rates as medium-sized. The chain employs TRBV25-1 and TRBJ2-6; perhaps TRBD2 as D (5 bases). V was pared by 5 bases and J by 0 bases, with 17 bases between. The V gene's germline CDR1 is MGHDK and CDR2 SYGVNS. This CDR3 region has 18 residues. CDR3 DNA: TGTGCCAGCAGTTCTCCCGATATCACTAGCTCTGGGGCCAACGTCCTGACTTTC. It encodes CASSSPDITSSGANVLTF.

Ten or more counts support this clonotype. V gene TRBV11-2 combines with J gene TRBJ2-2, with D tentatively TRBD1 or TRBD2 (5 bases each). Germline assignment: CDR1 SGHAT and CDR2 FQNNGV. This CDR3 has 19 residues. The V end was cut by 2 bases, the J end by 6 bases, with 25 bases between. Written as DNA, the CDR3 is TGTGCCAGCAGCTTATCGGCGGGTTATTTTACGAGGGGCGCCGGGGAGCTGTTTTTT. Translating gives CASSLSAGYFTRGAGELFF.

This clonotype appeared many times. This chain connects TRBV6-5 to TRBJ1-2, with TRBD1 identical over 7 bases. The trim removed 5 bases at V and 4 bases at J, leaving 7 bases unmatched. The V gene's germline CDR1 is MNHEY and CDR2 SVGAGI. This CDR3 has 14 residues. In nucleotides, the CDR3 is TGTGCCAGCAGTCCGGGACAGTTCGGCTATGGCTACACCTTC. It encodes CASSPGQFGYGYTF.

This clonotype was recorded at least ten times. Here the CDR3 reads CASSSQAGRGNTIYF. The CDR3 DNA reads as TGTGCCAGCAGTTCACAGGCAGGGAGAGGAAACACCATATATTTT. V and J are TRBV11-2 and TRBJ1-3, with D maybe TRBD1 (5 bases). The CDR3 covers 15 residues. The germline CDR1 and CDR2 sequences are SGHAT and FQNNGV. The germline V and J ends were trimmed by 6 bases and 4 bases, with 16 bases remaining between them.

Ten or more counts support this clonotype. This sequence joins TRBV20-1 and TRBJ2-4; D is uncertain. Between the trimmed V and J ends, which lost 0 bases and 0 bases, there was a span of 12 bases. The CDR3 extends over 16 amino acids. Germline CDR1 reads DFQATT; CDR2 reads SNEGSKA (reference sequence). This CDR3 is CSARDWGSRAKNIQYF. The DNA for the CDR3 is TGCAGTGCTAGAGATTGGGGATCCCGAGCCAAAAACATTCAGTACTTC.

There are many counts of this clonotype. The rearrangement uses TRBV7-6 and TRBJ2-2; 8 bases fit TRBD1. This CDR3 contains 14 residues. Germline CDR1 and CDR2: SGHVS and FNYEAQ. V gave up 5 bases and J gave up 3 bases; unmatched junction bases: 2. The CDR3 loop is CASSPGGDTGELFF. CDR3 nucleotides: TGTGCCAGCAGCCCAGGGGGCGACACCGGGGAGCTGTTTTTT.

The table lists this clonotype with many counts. The CDR3 DNA reads as TGTGCCAGCTCACCAGAAGTAACTAGCTCTGGAAACACCATATATTTT. Amino acids: CASSPEVTSSGNTIYF. This chain connects TRBV18 to TRBJ1-3; D not resolved. The CDR3 covers 16 residues. V gave up 2 bases and J gave up 0 bases, with 11 bases separating them. Per germline, CDR1 KGHSH and CDR2 LQKENI.

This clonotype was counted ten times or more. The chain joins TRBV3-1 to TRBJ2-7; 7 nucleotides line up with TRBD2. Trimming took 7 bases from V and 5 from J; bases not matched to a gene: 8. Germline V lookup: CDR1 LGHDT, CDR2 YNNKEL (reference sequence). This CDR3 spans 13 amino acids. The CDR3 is CASTGRYKNEQYF. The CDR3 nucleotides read TGTGCCAGCACCGGGAGGTACAAAAACGAGCAGTACTTC.

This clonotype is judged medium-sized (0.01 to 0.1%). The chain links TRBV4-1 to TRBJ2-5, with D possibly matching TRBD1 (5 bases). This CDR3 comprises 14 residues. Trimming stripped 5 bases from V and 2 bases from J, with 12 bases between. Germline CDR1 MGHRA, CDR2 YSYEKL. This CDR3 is CASSLGRTQETQYF. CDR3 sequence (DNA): TGCGCCAGCAGCTTAGGACGGACACAAGAGACCCAGTACTTC.

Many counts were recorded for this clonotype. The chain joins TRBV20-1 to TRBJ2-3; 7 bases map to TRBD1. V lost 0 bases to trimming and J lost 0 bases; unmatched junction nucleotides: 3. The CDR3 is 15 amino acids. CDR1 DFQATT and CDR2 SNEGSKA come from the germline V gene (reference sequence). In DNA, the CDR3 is TGCAGTGCTAGAGATGTACAGGGGAGCACAGATACGCAGTATTTT. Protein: CSARDVQGSTDTQYF.

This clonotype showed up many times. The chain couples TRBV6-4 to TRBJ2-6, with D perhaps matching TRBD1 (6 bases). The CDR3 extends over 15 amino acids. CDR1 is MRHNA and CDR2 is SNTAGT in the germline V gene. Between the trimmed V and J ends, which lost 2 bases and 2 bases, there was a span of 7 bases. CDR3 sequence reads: CASSDEGAGANVLTF. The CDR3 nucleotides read TGTGCCAGCAGTGACGAGGGGGCTGGGGCCAACGTCCTGACTTTC.

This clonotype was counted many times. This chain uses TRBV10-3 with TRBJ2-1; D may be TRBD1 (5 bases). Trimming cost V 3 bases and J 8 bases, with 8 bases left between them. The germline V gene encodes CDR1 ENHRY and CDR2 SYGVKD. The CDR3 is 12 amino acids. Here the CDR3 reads CAISEGVDEQFF. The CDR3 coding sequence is TGTGCCATCAGTGAAGGGGTAGATGAGCAGTTCTTC.

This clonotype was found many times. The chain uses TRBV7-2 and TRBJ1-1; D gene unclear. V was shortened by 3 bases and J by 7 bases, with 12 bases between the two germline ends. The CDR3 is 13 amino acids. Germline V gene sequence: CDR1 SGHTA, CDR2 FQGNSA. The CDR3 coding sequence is TGTGCCAGCAGCTTTTGGAGGACGGGTGAAGCTTTCTTT. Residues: CASSFWRTGEAFF.